The TCR beta chain described here comes from a study of response to subunit inactivated influenza vaccine. Points from the study as a whole: Authors proposed each seasonal influenza vaccination draws in few new T cells.

CDR3 size: 16 residues. Trimming left V 0 bases short and J 0 bases short, with 12 bases between. Germline CDR1 reads MNHNS; CDR2 reads SASEGT. TCRdb reanalysed the RT-PCR reads using MiXCR and keeps one entry per CDR3 protein. The sample holds roughly 570,000 distinct CDR3 sequences; 11% to 15% are singletons and the top ten take 11%. As for this clonotype: Its antigen is unknown.

The specimen comprised PBMCs from blood, sampled roughly 12 days after vaccination. This TCR was sampled from a man in his fifties or sixties who received an inactivated influenza vaccine. The V and J genes are TRBV6-1 and TRBJ2-7, with a weak D call TRBD1 (6 bases). CDR3 sequence (DNA): TGTGCCAGCAGTGAAGCTACGACAGGTTACTCCTACGAGCAGTACTTC. Translated, it gives CASSEATTGYSYEQYF.